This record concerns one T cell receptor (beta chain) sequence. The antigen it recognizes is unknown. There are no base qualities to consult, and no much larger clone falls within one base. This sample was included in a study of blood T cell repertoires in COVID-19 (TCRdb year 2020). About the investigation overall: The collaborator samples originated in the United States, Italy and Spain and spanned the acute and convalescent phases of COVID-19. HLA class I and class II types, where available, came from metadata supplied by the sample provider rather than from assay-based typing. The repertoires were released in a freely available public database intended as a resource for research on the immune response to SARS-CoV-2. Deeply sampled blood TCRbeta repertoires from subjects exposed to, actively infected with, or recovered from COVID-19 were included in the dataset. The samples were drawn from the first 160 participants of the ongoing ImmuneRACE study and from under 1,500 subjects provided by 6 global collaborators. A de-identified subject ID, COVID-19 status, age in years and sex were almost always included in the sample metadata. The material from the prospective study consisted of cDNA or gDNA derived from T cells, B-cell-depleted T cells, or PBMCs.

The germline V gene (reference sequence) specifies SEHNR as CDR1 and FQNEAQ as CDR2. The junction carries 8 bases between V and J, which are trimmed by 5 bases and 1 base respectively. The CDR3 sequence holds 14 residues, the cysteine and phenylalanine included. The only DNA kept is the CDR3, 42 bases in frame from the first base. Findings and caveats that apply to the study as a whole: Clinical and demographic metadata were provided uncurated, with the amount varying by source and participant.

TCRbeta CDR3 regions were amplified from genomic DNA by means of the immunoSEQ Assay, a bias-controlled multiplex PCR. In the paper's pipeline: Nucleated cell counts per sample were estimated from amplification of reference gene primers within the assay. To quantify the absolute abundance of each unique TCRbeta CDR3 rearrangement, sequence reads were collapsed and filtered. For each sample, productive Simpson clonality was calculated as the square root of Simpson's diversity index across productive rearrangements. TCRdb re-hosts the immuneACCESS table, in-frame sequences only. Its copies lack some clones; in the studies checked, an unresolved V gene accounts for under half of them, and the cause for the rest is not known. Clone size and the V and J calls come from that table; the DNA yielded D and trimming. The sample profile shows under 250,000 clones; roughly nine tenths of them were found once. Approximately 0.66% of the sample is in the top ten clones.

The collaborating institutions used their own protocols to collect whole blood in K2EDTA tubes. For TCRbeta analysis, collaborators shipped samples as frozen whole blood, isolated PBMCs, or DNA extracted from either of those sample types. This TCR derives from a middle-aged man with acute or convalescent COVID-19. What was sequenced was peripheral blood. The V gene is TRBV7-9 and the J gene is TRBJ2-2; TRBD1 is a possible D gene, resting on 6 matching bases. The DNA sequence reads TGTGCCAGCAGCCTGGGACAGAACACCGGGGAGCTGTTTTTT. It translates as CASSLGQNTGELFF.